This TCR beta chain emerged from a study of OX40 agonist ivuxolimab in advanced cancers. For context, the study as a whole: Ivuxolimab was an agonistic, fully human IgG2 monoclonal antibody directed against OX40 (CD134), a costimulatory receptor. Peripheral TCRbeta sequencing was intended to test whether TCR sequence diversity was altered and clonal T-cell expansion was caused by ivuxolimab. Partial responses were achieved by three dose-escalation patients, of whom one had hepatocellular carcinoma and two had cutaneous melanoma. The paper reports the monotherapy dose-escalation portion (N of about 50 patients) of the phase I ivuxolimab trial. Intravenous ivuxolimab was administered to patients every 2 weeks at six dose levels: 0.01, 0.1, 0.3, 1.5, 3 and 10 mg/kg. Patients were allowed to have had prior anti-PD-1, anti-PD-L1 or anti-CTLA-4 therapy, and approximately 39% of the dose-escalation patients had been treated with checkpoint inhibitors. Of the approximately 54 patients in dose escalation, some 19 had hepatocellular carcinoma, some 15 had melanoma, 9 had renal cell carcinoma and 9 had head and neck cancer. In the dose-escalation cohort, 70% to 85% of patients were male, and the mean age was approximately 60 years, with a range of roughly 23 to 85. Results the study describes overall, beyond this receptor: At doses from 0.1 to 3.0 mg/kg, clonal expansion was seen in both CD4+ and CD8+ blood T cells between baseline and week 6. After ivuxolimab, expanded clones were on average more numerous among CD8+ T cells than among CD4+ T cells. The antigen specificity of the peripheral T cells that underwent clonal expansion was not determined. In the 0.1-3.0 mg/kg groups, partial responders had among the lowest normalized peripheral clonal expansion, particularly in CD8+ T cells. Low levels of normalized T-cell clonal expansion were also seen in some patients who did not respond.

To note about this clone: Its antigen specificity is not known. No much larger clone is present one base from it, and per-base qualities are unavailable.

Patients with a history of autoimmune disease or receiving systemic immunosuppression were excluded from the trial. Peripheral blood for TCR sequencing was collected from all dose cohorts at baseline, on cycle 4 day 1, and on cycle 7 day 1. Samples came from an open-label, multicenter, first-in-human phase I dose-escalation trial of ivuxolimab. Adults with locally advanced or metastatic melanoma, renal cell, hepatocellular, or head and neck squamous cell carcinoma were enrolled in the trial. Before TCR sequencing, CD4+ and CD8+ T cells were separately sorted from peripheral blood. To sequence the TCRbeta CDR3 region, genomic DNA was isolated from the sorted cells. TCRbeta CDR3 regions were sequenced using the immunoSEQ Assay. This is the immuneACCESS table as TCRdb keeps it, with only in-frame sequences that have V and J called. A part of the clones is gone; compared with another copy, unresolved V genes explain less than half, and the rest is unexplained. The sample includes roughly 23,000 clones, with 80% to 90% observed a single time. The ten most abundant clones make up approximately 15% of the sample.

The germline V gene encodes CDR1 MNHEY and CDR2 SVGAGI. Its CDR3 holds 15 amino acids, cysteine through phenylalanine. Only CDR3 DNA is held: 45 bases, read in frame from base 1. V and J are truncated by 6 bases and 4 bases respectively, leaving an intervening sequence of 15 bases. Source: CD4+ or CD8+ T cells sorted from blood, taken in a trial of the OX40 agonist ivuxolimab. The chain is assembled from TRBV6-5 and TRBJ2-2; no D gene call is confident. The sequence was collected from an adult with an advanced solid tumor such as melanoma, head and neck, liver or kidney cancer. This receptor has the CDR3 CASRTPGPPTGELFF. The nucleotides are TGTGCCAGCAGGACCCCGGGTCCCCCCACCGGGGAGCTGTTTTTT.